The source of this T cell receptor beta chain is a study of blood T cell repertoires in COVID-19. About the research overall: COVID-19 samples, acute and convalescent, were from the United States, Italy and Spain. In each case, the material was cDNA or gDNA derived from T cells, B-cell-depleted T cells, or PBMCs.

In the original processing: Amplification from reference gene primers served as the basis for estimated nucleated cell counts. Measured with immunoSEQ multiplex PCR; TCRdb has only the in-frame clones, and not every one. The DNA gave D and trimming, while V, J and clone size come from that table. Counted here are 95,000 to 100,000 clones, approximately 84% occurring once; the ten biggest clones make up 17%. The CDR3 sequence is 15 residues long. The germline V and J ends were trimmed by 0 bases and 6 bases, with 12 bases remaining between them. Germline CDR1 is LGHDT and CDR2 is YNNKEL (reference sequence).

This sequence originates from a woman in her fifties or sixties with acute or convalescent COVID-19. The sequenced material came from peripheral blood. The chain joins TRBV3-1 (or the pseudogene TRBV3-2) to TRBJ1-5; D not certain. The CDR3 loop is CASSQDSTGFQPQHF. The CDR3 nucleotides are TGTGCCAGCAGCCAAGATTCAACGGGTTTTCAGCCCCAGCATTTT.